Listed below are T cell receptor beta chains from one sample, sequenced in a study of shared clonotypes between healthy human individuals. Clones were sequenced by immunoSEQ multiplex PCR, and TCRdb holds only the in-frame ones, with some missing. Of about 610,000 clones in the sample, around 96% were seen once. Sample: naive CD8+ T cells sorted from blood. These receptors came from a woman between 25 and 40 years old in good health. Both conserved end residues are part of each CDR3. The D gene is left open where the match is weak. The listing skips clone size in some rows; elsewhere it reads once, few, many or a size class.

D | size | J | V | DNA | CDR3
NA | once | TRBJ2-7 | TRBV25-1 | TGTGCCAGCAGTGAAGGTTCAGGGAAGTATTACGAGCAGTACTTC | CASSEGSGKYYEQYF
NA | NA | TRBJ2-7 | TRBV11-2 | TGTGCCAGCAGCTACTCCAACTACGAGCAGTACTTC | CASSYSNYEQYF
NA | few | TRBJ2-2 | TRBV7-3 | TGTGCCAGCAGCTTAACTTTTGGGGGACACGACACCGGGGAGCTGTTTTTT | CASSLTFGGHDTGELFF
TRBD1 | NA | TRBJ1-2 | TRBV30 | TGTGCCTTTGAGGGGGCGCGGGGCTATGGCTACACCTTC | CAFEGARGYGYTF
NA | NA | TRBJ2-4 | TRBV14 | TGTGCCAGCAGCCAAGCTTATGGCAGGGGTGTTCAGTACTTC | CASSQAYGRGVQYF
NA | NA | TRBJ2-1 | TRBV5-1 | TGCGCCAGCAGCTCACGAACCAGGCGTCGGGAGCAGTTCTTC | CASSSRTRRREQFF
NA | NA | TRBJ1-5 | TRBV28 | TGTGCCAGCGACCCATTCGGCGCGGGAAGCGGCAATCAGCCCCAGCATTTT | CASDPFGAGSGNQPQHF
NA | NA | TRBJ1-2 | TRBV6-5 | TGTGCCAGCAGTTACTCGCTAGGGTGGCGGGGCTACACCTTC | CASSYSLGWRGYTF
TRBD2 | NA | TRBJ2-1 | TRBV6-1 | TGTGCCAGCAGTGAAGGGGCCGGGACTAGCGGGATGGATGAGCAGTTCTTC | CASSEGAGTSGMDEQFF
NA | NA | TRBJ2-7 | TRBV4-1 | TGCGCCAGCAGCCAAGGGGATTCTCTGGGATCCCACGAGCAGTACTTC | CASSQGDSLGSHEQYF
TRBD2 | NA | TRBJ2-7 | TRBV27 | TGTGCCAGCAGCCTTTCCAGCGGGAGTTACGAGCAGTACTTC | CASSLSSGSYEQYF
TRBD1 | NA | TRBJ2-5 | TRBV27 | TGTGCCAGCAAAACAGGGGGCCAAGAGACCCAGTACTTC | CASKTGGQETQYF
TRBD2 | NA | TRBJ2-1 | TRBV27 | TGTGCCAGCAGTTTAACCCCAGCGGGAGTTGGTTTAGTTGAGCAGTTCTTC | CASSLTPAGVGLVEQFF
NA | NA | TRBJ2-7 | TRBV10-3 | TGTGCCACCGAGACCCCTGGGGGTCGGCTCGAGCAGTACTTC | CATETPGGRLEQYF
NA | NA | TRBJ2-1 | TRBV27 | TGTGCCAGCAGTCTCCGCGGGCCCTACAATGAGCAGTTCTTC | CASSLRGPYNEQFF
TRBD1 | NA | TRBJ1-2 | TRBV30 | TGTGCCTGGAGCCCACAGGGGGGTGTCGGCTACACCTTC | CAWSPQGGVGYTF